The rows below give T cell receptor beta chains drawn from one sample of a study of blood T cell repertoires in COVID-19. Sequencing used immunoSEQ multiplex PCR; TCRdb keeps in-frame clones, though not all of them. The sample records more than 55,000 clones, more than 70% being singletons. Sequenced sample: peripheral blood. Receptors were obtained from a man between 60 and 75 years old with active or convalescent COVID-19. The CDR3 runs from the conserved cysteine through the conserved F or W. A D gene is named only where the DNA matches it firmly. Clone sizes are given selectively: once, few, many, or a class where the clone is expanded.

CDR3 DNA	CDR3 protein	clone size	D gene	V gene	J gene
TGCGCCAGCAGCCAAGAGACTAGCTCGCCTGAGCAGTTCTTC	CASSQETSSPEQFF	-	TRBD2	TRBV4-1	TRBJ2-1
TGTGCCAGCAGCTTGGTTGGCAGGGCGATTACCGAGCAGTACTTC	CASSLVGRAITEQYF	once	-	TRBV5-6	TRBJ2-7
TGTGCCAGCAGTTCCATACAGGAAGAGACCCAGTACTTC	CASSSIQEETQYF	-	-	TRBV12-3/TRBV12-4	TRBJ2-5
TGTGCCAGCAGTTACAACCCATGGACTAGCGGGGTCAATGAGCAGTTCTTC	CASSYNPWTSGVNEQFF	-	TRBD2	TRBV6-2/TRBV6-3	TRBJ2-1
TGTGCCAGCAGCGTAGAGGACAGGGGGTCGAAGACCCAGTACTTC	CASSVEDRGSKTQYF	-	TRBD1	TRBV7-8	TRBJ2-5
TGTGCCAGCAGGCCCCTAGAGAACACCGGGGAGCTGTTTTTT	CASRPLENTGELFF	-	-	TRBV7-9	TRBJ2-2
TGCGCCAGCAGCTACCAGGGGGGTGAAGCTTTCTTT	CASSYQGGEAFF	-	TRBD1	TRBV5-1	TRBJ1-1
TGCAGCGTTGAATGGGACAGGGGCCACTATGGCTACACCTTC	CSVEWDRGHYGYTF	once	TRBD1	TRBV29-1	TRBJ1-2
TGCGCCAGCAGCTCACCTCAGAGACAGGGAACCGTGAACACCGGGGAGCTGTTTTTT	CASSSPQRQGTVNTGELFF	once	TRBD1	TRBV5-1	TRBJ2-2
TGCAGCGTTGCGCGCTACTCTGGAAACACCATATATTTT	CSVARYSGNTIYF	-	-	TRBV29-1	TRBJ1-3
TGTGCCAGCTCACCACAGAAGGAGGTGTATCAGCCCCAGCATTTT	CASSPQKEVYQPQHF	-	-	TRBV18	TRBJ1-5
TGTGCCTGGAGTGTTACCGGGACAGGGTCCAACACCATATATTTT	CAWSVTGTGSNTIYF	-	TRBD1	TRBV30	TRBJ1-3
TGTGCCAGCAGCGTAGATGACAGGGGATCGGCCCAGCATTTT	CASSVDDRGSAQHF	-	TRBD1	TRBV9	TRBJ1-5
TGTGCCAGCAGTGTAGGGGGTTATGGCTACACCTTC	CASSVGGYGYTF	-	-	TRBV2	TRBJ1-2
TGTGCCAGCAACTCTCAGCGGGCCTCTTATAGCAATCAGCCCCAGCATTTT	CASNSQRASYSNQPQHF	-	-	TRBV28	TRBJ1-5
TGTGCCAGCTCGTCCAGGGGGGCAGGAGACGAGCAGTACTTC	CASSSRGAGDEQYF	-	-	TRBV18	TRBJ2-7
TGTGCCAGCAGCTTGGCCATTAGCACAGATACGCAGTATTTT	CASSLAISTDTQYF	once	-	TRBV5-5	TRBJ2-3
TGTGCCAGCAGCTCCCCTCCGGGACAGGGGAGCACTGAAGCTTTCTTT	CASSSPPGQGSTEAFF	-	TRBD1	TRBV27	TRBJ1-1
TGTGCCAGCAGTGACAATTATGGGGCCCCGCGGGGTTACGAGCAGTACTTC	CASSDNYGAPRGYEQYF	-	-	TRBV2	TRBJ2-7
TGTGCCACCATGACAGATAGCAATCAGCCCCAGCATTTT	CATMTDSNQPQHF	-	-	TRBV2	TRBJ1-5
TGTGCCAGCAGCGTAGCTCCTGACGGAGGTAGGGAGACCCAGTACTTC	CASSVAPDGGRETQYF	-	-	TRBV9	TRBJ2-5
TGTGCCAGCAGTCCCCGGGAAAACTCTTGGGAAAAACTGTTTTTT	CASSPRENSWEKLFF	-	-	TRBV6-6	TRBJ1-4
TGTGCCAGCAGCCCCCGACTCCAGAACACTGAAGCTTTCTTT	CASSPRLQNTEAFF	-	-	TRBV3-1/TRBV3-2	TRBJ1-1
TGTGCCAGCAGCTTCAGGGACAGGGGATCCTACGAGCAGTACTTC	CASSFRDRGSYEQYF	-	TRBD1	TRBV7-8	TRBJ2-7
TGTGCCAGCAGCTCCGGGAGTCTCCTCTACAATGAGCAGTTCTTC	CASSSGSLLYNEQFF	-	-	TRBV7-2	TRBJ2-1
TGCGCCAGCAGCCTCAATACGGGGAGTAAACAAGAGACCCAGTACTTC	CASSLNTGSKQETQYF	-	-	TRBV4-1	TRBJ2-5
TGTGCCAGCAGCGTAGAGTTGAGGACAGGGATGACTGAAGCTTTCTTT	CASSVELRTGMTEAFF	-	TRBD1	TRBV9	TRBJ1-1
TGTGCCAGCAGGCAACTCGAAAGCTCTGGAAACACCATATATTTT	CASRQLESSGNTIYF	-	-	TRBV6-5	TRBJ1-3
TGTGCCACCGCGGGTGTTAATTCACCCCTCCACTTT	CATAGVNSPLHF	-	-	TRBV27	TRBJ1-6
TGTGCCAGCAGCGGCGGGGCTGGAAACACCATATATTTT	CASSGGAGNTIYF	-	-	TRBV6-5	TRBJ1-3
TGTGCCACCAGGAGGGACAGGGACAATCAGCCCCAGCATTTT	CATRRDRDNQPQHF	-	TRBD1	TRBV15	TRBJ1-5
TGTGCCAGCAGCCCCGAGGGTAGCGGGAGTCGGGGCGAGCAGTACTTC	CASSPEGSGSRGEQYF	-	TRBD2	TRBV14	TRBJ2-7